This T cell receptor beta chain was sequenced during a study of identical twins. A universal primer site came from template switching; cDNA carried unique molecular identifiers. Via MiXCR, TCRdb re-called the 5' RACE reads, giving one row per CDR3 protein. The sample has around 200,000 distinct CDR3 sequences; around 10% are singletons. This clonotype was recorded many times. Its antigen is unidentified. Study-level points and caveats: Whereas memory repertoires showed no such difference, abundant cord blood beta clonotypes carried fewer insertions. Weaker excess twin sharing was observed in beta out-of-frame sequences. In drawing conclusions, the study used cross-sectional statistical analysis and did not follow the same donors.

This CDR3 is built from 14 residues. Germline CDR1 and CDR2: SGHTA and FQGNSA. The V end lost 5 bases, the J end lost 0 bases, and 8 bases lay between the germline ends. The J gene is TRBJ2-1, the V gene TRBV7-2; unclear D gene. The receptor was derived from a woman under 30 in good health. Sample: memory (CD45RO+) T cells sorted from blood. CDR3 amino acids: CASSPHSSYNEQFF. The CDR3 nucleotides read TGTGCCAGCAGCCCCCATTCCTCCTACAATGAGCAGTTCTTC.